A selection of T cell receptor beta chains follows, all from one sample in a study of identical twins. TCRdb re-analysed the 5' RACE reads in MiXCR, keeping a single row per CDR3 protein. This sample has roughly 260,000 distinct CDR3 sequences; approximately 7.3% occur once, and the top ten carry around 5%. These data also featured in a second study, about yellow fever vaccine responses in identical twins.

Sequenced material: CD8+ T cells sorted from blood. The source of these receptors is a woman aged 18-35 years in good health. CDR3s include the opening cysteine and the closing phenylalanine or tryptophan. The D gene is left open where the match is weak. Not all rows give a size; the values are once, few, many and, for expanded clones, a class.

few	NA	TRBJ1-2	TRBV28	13	TGTGCCAGCAGTTCGACGAGCAGGGATGGCTACACCTTC	CASSSTSRDGYTF
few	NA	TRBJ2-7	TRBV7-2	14	TGTGCCAGCAGCTTTCGGGGCGAGTCCTACGAGCAGTACTTC	CASSFRGESYEQYF
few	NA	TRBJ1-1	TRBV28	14	TGTGCCAGCAGCCCCTTGCAGGGTCGGACTGAAGCTTTCTTT	CASSPLQGRTEAFF
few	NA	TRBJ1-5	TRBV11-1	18	TGTGCCAGCAGCTTAGCGCGGGGGGATGGGTATAGCAATCAGCCCCAGCATTTT	CASSLARGDGYSNQPQHF
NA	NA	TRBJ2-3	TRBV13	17	TGTGCCAGCAGCTCTCTGTCAGGGGTTAAAGTCACAGATACGCAGTATTTT	CASSSLSGVKVTDTQYF
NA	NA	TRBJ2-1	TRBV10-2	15	TGCGCCAGCAAAAAGGACTGGCGCTACTTCAATGAGCAGTTCTTC	CASKKDWRYFNEQFF
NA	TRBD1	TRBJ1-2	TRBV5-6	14	TGTGCCAGCAGCCTGGACAGGCCCCTCTATGGCTACACCTTC	CASSLDRPLYGYTF
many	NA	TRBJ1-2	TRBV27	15	TGTGCCAGCAGTTCAGGGTTTTTGGGAAACTATGGCTACACCTTC	CASSSGFLGNYGYTF
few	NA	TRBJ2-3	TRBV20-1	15	TGCAGTGCTAGCTTCACACCCCGGGTTACAGATACGCAGTATTTT	CSASFTPRVTDTQYF
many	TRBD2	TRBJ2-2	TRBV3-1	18	TGTGCCAGCAGCCAAGTTTATACTAGCGGGAGGAGCACCGGGGAGCTGTTTTTT	CASSQVYTSGRSTGELFF
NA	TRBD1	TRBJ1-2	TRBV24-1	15	TGTGCCACCAGTGATTCCCGACAGGGGAACTATGGCTACACCTTC	CATSDSRQGNYGYTF
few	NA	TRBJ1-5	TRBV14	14	TGTGCCAGCAGCCAACCGGGGTATAATCAGCCCCAGCATTTT	CASSQPGYNQPQHF
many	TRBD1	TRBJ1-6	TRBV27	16	TGTGCCAGCAGTTCTCGACAGGGACCTTATAATTCACCCCTCCACTTT	CASSSRQGPYNSPLHF
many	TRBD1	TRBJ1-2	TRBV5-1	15	TGCGCCAGCAGCTTGTGGAGGGGGCAATTCTATGGCTACACCTTC	CASSLWRGQFYGYTF
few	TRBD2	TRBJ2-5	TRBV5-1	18	TGCGCCAGCAGCCCTGGGATGGTGCCTAGCGGAGAACAAGAGACCCAGTACTTC	CASSPGMVPSGEQETQYF
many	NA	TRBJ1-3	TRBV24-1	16	TGTGCCACCAGTGATTTAGACAGCAGCTCTGGAAACACCATATATTTT	CATSDLDSSSGNTIYF
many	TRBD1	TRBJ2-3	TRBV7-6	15	TGTGCCAGCAGCTTGGGACAGGCCCCACCAGATACGCAGTATTTT	CASSLGQAPPDTQYF
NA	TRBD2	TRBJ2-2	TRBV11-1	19	TGTGCCAGCAGCCCGTTACCGGGACTAGCGGGAATAGTCGCCGGGGAGCTGTTTTTT	CASSPLPGLAGIVAGELFF
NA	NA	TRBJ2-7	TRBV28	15	TGTGCCAGCAGCTCCCGGGACCAAGGGGTCTACGAGCAGTACTTC	CASSSRDQGVYEQYF
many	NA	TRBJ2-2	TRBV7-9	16	TGTGCCAGCAGTTTAGGGAACAAAAGGAACACCGGGGAGCTGTTTTTT	CASSLGNKRNTGELFF
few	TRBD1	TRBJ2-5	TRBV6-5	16	TGTGCCAGCAGTTACGGGCCAGGGGGAAGGCAAGAGACCCAGTACTTC	CASSYGPGGRQETQYF
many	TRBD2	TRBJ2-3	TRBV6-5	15	TGTGCCAGCAGTTATCGTTCTCTAGCGGGGGAGACGCAGTATTTT	CASSYRSLAGETQYF
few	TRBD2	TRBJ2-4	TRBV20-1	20	TGCAGTGCTAGAAGGCCCCCGACTAGCGGGGGGGCCGGGGCCAAAAACATTCAGTACTTC	CSARRPPTSGGAGAKNIQYF
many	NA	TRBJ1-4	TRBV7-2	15	TGTGCCAGCAGCTTGACGTCCGGGGCTAATGAAAAACTGTTTTTT	CASSLTSGANEKLFF
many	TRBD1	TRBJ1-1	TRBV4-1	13	TGCGCCAGCAGCCAAAGGACAGGAGACGAAGCTTTCTTT	CASSQRTGDEAFF
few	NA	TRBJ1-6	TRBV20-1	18	TGCAGTGCTAGATTTCTCCGCGGGGGGGAGGATTATAATTCACCCCTCCACTTT	CSARFLRGGEDYNSPLHF